This passage covers 19 T cell receptor beta chains from one sample sequenced in a study of shared clonotypes between healthy human individuals. CD45RO-negative, CCR7-positively selected cells formed the naive CD8 fraction, excluding terminally differentiated effector memory CD45RA+ cells. Generated by immunoSEQ multiplex PCR, the TCRdb table keeps only in-frame clones and is missing some. The repertoire has about 2,200,000 clones, about 93% of them found once; the top ten carry about 1.5%. The material sequenced was naive CD8+ T cells from PBMCs. The receptors stem from a man aged 18 to 35 in good health. Some clones in this sample may be carry-over from other donors' samples.

The CDR3 here is CASSEYNRAVEQFF. The CDR3 DNA is TGTGCCAGCAGTGAATATAACAGGGCTGTGGAGCAGTTCTTC. The genes are TRBV25-1 and TRBJ2-1; D may be TRBD1 (6 bases). This CDR3 contains 14 residues. The germline CDR1 and CDR2 sequences are MGHDK and SYGVNS. V shed 0 bases and J shed 10 bases, with 13 bases lying between them. Filled out from reference TRBV25-1 and TRBJ2-1, the complete variable domain reads EADIYQTPRYLVIGTGKKITLECSQTMGHDKMYWYQQDPGMELHLIHYSYGVNSTEKGDLSSESTVSRIRTEHFPLTLESARPSHTSQYLCASSEYNRAVEQFFGPGTRLTVL.

The rearrangement joins TRBV19 to TRBJ1-2, with D unresolved. The CDR3 length is 15 residues. The V gene's germline CDR1 is LNHDA and CDR2 SQIVND (reference sequence). Trimming shortened V by 1 base and J by 4 bases, and 13 bases separated the two germline ends. CDR3 nucleotide sequence: TGTGCCAGTAGTATAGCGGTCGCCAGCACCTATGGCTACACCTTC. It is translated as CASSIAVASTYGYTF.

CDR3 bases: TGTGCCAGCAGTTACGGCTTGGGGGGAATCTATGGCTACACCTTC. The encoded protein is CASSYGLGGIYGYTF. This rearrangement joins TRBV6-5 to TRBJ1-2; a possible D gene is TRBD1 (5 bases). Germline V gene data show CDR1 as MNHEY and CDR2 as SVGAGI. Trimming took off 2 bases at V and 4 bases at J, with 14 bases between the two ends. The CDR3 totals 15 residues.

A word on this clone: This sample also contains other DNA sequences that code for the same CDR3. V and J are TRBV28 and TRBJ2-7; D is uncertain. In germline, CDR1 is MDHEN, CDR2 SYDVKM. The V and J ends lost 1 base and 4 bases respectively, with 8 bases between them. This CDR3 has 13 residues. The CDR3 nucleotides are TGTGCCAGCAGTTTATTCTCAGGATACGAGCAGTACTTC. It specifies CASSLFSGYEQYF.

The chain carries TRBV4-1 and TRBJ2-1; 8 bases align to TRBD1. Germline V gene data show CDR1 as MGHRA and CDR2 as YSYEKL. Trimming cost V 1 base and J 5 bases; bases outside gene matches: 10. The length of the CDR3 is 17 residues. CDR3 bases: TGCGCCAGCAGCCAAGCAGGGGGCGGAATTTCACACAATGAGCAGTTCTTC. It encodes CASSQAGGGISHNEQFF.

The chain uses TRBV27 and TRBJ2-7, with D perhaps TRBD1 or TRBD2 (5 bases each). Trimming took 6 bases from V and 0 from J, leaving 15 bases between them. The germline V gene has CDR1 MNHEY and CDR2 SMNVEV (reference sequence). This CDR3 has 15 residues. The CDR3 reads CASSHTAGSSYEQYF. The CDR3 nucleotides read TGTGCCAGCAGCCATACGGCAGGGAGCTCCTACGAGCAGTACTTC.

The chain uses TRBV7-3 and TRBJ2-1, with 13 nucleotides matching TRBD2. Germline trimming cut 4 bases from V and 4 bases from J; bases unmatched to any gene: 7. CDR1 is SGHTA, CDR2 FQGTGA, per germline. The CDR3 is 17 residues long. The CDR3 here is CASSSSGLAGEYNEQFF. The CDR3 DNA reads as TGTGCCAGCAGCTCCTCCGGACTAGCGGGAGAATACAATGAGCAGTTCTTC.

Comment on this clone: Other nucleotide sequences in the sample specify the same CDR3. V is TRBV9 and J is TRBJ2-2; D is uncertain. The V end lost 0 bases, the J end lost 7 bases, and 4 bases lay between the germline ends. From germline, CDR1 is SGDLS and CDR2 YYNGEE. The CDR3 length is 12 residues. CDR3 amino acids: CASSVAHGELFF. CDR3 in DNA: TGTGCCAGCAGCGTAGCGCACGGGGAGCTGTTTTTT.

This chain connects TRBV19 to TRBJ2-7, with 9 bases lining up with TRBD1. There are 14 residues in the CDR3. Germline CDR1 reads LNHDA; CDR2 reads SQIVND (reference sequence). Trimming took 9 bases from V and 0 from J; bases not matched to a gene: 6. The CDR3 protein is CASTRTGDSYEQYF. The CDR3 DNA reads TGTGCCAGCACAAGGACAGGGGACTCCTACGAGCAGTACTTC.

J is TRBJ1-2 and V is TRBV9; D is undetermined. CDR3 length: 16 amino acids. Germline values: CDR1 SGDLS, CDR2 YYNGEE. V gave up 0 bases and J gave up 7 bases, with 19 bases separating them. Here the CDR3 reads CASSVGAEDAALGYTF. The CDR3 DNA follows: TGTGCCAGCAGCGTAGGGGCGGAGGACGCGGCGCTTGGCTACACCTTC.

This clone was observed once. The chain links TRBV19 to TRBJ2-3, with D uncertain. The CDR3 contains 13 residues. Per germline, CDR1 LNHDA and CDR2 SQIVND (reference sequence). Trimming took 5 bases from V and 6 from J, leaving 12 bases between them. This CDR3 reads CASSPRLWDTQYF. As DNA, the CDR3 is TGTGCCAGTAGTCCACGATTATGGGATACGCAGTATTTT.

The rearrangement uses TRBV11-2 and TRBJ1-5; no clear D. With 0 bases removed from V and 7 bases from J, the gap between germline ends came to 13 bases. CDR1 and CDR2 (germline): SGHAT, FQNNGV. The CDR3 length is 15 residues. The CDR3 is CASSLDSSGGQPQHF. The CDR3 nucleotides are TGTGCCAGCAGCTTAGACTCATCGGGAGGACAGCCCCAGCATTTT.

This sequence joins TRBV18 and TRBJ1-3; D is perhaps TRBD1 (5 bases). This CDR3 has 14 residues. V was cut by 6 bases and J by 7 bases, with 16 bases left in between. From germline, CDR1 is KGHSH and CDR2 LQKENI. CDR3 residues: CASSLGTSRNTIYF. CDR3 nucleotide sequence: TGTGCCAGCTCGCTAGGGACTTCCAGGAACACCATATATTTT.

The CDR3 nucleotides are TGTGCCAGCAGCTTAGCGGATGGTTGGGCAGGGGGGAGTTATGGCTACACCTTC. This sequence encodes CASSLADGWAGGSYGYTF. The chain uses TRBV7-2 and TRBJ1-2, with 7 bases identical to TRBD1. Trimming at V came to 0 bases and at J to 5 bases, leaving 15 bases not matched to a gene. The CDR3 extends over 18 amino acids. Germline-derived CDR1 and CDR2 are SGHTA and FQGNSA.

This chain uses TRBV19 with TRBJ2-7; perhaps TRBD1 as D (6 bases). Germline CDR1 LNHDA, CDR2 SQIVND (reference sequence). This CDR3 spans 13 amino acids. The V end lost 5 bases, the J end lost 2 bases, and 10 bases lay between the germline ends. The CDR3 region is CASSSGATYEQYF. As DNA, the CDR3 is TGTGCCAGTAGTTCAGGGGCCACCTACGAGCAGTACTTC.

This clone was seen a few times. V is TRBV7-9 and J is TRBJ2-5, with D possibly being TRBD1 (5 bases). With 3 bases removed from V and 2 bases from J, the gap between germline ends came to 10 bases. The V gene's germline CDR1 is SEHNR and CDR2 FQNEAQ (reference sequence). The CDR3 has 14 amino acids. The CDR3 region is CASSFVGQQETQYF. The DNA for the CDR3 is TGTGCCAGCAGCTTTGTGGGGCAGCAAGAGACCCAGTACTTC.

V is TRBV9 and J is TRBJ1-5; D is uncertain. This CDR3 is built from 18 residues. Germline V lookup: CDR1 SGDLS, CDR2 YYNGEE. V lost 0 bases, J lost 0 bases, and 16 bases lay in between. The CDR3 sequence is CASSVARLNTYSNQPQHF. CDR3 bases: TGTGCCAGCAGCGTAGCCAGGTTAAATACTTATAGCAATCAGCCCCAGCATTTT.

This sequence joins TRBV10-2 and TRBJ2-3; 9 bases fit TRBD2. Trimming cost V 7 bases and J 3 bases; bases outside gene matches: 14. The germline V gene has CDR1 WSHSY and CDR2 SAAADI. This CDR3 comprises 17 residues. This CDR3 reads CASIATSGARGTDTQYF. The CDR3 nucleotides read TGCGCCAGCATAGCGACTAGCGGAGCTCGGGGGACAGATACGCAGTATTTT.

The CDR3 DNA is TGCAGCGTGGCGGACAGGTTCAATCAGCCCCAGCATTTT. Translated: CSVADRFNQPQHF. The V call is TRBV29-1, the J call TRBJ1-5; TRBD1 aligns across 7 bases. In germline, CDR1 is SQVTM, CDR2 ANQGSEA. Trimming removed 6 bases from V and 3 bases from J; junction bases left unmatched: 5. The CDR3 has 13 amino acids.